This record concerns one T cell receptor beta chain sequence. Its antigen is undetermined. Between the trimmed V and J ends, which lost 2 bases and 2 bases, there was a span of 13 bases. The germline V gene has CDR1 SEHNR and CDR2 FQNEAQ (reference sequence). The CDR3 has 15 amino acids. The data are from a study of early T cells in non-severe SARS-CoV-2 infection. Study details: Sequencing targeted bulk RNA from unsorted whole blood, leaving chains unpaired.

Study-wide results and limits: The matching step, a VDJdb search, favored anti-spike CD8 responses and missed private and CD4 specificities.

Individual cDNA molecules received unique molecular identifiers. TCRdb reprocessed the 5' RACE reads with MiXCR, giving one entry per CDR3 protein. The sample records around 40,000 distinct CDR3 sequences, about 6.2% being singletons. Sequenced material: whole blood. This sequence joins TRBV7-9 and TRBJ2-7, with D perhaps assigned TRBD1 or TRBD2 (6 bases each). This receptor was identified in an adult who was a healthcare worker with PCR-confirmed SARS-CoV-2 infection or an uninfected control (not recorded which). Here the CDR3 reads CASSLRGAGPYEQYF. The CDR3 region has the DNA TGTGCCAGCAGCTTAAGGGGGGCTGGTCCCTACGAGCAGTACTTC.